This T cell receptor beta chain was recovered during a study of naive and memory T cell subsets. The CDR3 has 13 amino acids. The V and J ends lost 3 bases and 6 bases respectively, with 10 bases between them. Cells stained for CD3, CD4, CD8, CD45RA and CD27 were sorted into four subsets. Both TRBC1 and TRBC2 were covered by a beta constant-region primer of two equimolar oligonucleotides. The ligated cDNA underwent four PCR rounds using SP2 and nested alpha and beta constant-region primers. One entry per CDR3 protein results from TCRdb running MiXCR on the UMI-ligation and nested PCR reads. The table shows 90,000 to 120,000 distinct CDR3 sequences, with roughly 14% occurring only once. Concerning this clonotype: The antigen is unknown.

General study findings and limits: TCR abundance followed a power law differing between naive and memory subsets. In CD4 and CD8 cells, diversity dropped from naive through EMRA. Possibly reflecting memory cells re-expressing CD45RA, a few larger clonotypes occurred in naive repertoires, especially CD8.

The chain couples TRBV12-3 or TRBV12-4 to TRBJ2-3; D not resolved. Sequenced sample: naive CD8+ T cells from blood. This clonotype was obtained from a human donor in good health. The DNA of the CDR3 is TGTGCCAGCAGTTTGCTGGTTTCGGATACGCAGTATTTT. This encodes CASSLLVSDTQYF.